These T cell receptor beta chains were read from a single sample in a study of PD-L1 blockade in urothelial cancer. Using immunoSEQ multiplex PCR, the repertoire was profiled, and TCRdb retains in-frame clones only, with some absent. This table has more than 75,000 clones, more than 85% appearing once. The input for sequencing was PBMCs, taken around atezolizumab (anti-PD-L1) treatment. The receptors originated from a man aged 55 to 70 with urothelial cancer. Each CDR3 is given with its conserved first and last residue. D genes are given only for firm matches. Part of the rows lack a size; the others show once, few, many or a class for expanded clones.

j_gene	v_gene	abundance	d_gene	CDR3nt	CDR3aa
TRBJ2-5	TRBV9	-	-	TGTGCCAGCAGCTTAAGCCGGGGTCCGGAGGAGACCCAGTACTTC	CASSLSRGPEETQYF
TRBJ1-5	TRBV19	-	-	TGTGCCAGCCAGAGATTACAGGGCTACAATCAGCCCCAGCATTTT	CASQRLQGYNQPQHF
TRBJ1-1	TRBV4-1	-	TRBD1	TGCGCCAGCAGCCAAGATAGCAGGGGGCCTGAAGCTTTCTTT	CASSQDSRGPEAFF
TRBJ2-7	TRBV2	-	TRBD1	TGTGCCAGCAGTGAAGGGACAGGTTCCTACGAGCAGTACTTC	CASSEGTGSYEQYF
TRBJ2-1	TRBV7-8	-	TRBD2	TGTGCCAGCAGCCTCCACACTAGCGGGCGATACAATGAGCAGTTCTTC	CASSLHTSGRYNEQFF
TRBJ1-2	TRBV9	-	-	TGTGCCAGCAGCGTAAGTTCCGGACAGAGCTATGGCTACACCTTC	CASSVSSGQSYGYTF
TRBJ2-7	TRBV9	few	TRBD2	TGTGCCAGCCCAGAGACTAGCGGGGCCTCCTACGAGCAGTACTTC	CASPETSGASYEQYF
TRBJ1-2	TRBV5-1	-	TRBD1	TGCGCCAGCAATGTTGACAGGGTTAACTATGGCTACACCTTC	CASNVDRVNYGYTF
TRBJ2-2	TRBV29-1	-	TRBD2	TGCAGCGGTGCCGGGACTAGCGGGACGAACACCGGGGAGCTGTTTTTT	CSGAGTSGTNTGELFF
TRBJ1-5	TRBV30	-	-	TGTGCCTGGAGTTCAGGGTATAGCAATCAGCCCCAGCATTTT	CAWSSGYSNQPQHF